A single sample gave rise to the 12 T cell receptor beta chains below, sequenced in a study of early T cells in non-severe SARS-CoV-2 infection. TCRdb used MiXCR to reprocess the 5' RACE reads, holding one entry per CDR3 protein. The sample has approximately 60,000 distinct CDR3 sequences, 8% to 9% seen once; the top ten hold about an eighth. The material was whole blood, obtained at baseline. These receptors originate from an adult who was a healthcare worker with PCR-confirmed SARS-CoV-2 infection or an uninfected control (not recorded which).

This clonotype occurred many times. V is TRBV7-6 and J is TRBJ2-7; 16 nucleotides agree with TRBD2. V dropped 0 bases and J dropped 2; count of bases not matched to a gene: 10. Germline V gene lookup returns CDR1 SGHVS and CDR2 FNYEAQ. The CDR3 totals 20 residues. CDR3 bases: TGTGCCAGCAGCTTAGCCTCTGGGACTAGCGGGAGGGTCGGAGCCTACGAGCAGTACTTC. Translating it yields CASSLASGTSGRVGAYEQYF.

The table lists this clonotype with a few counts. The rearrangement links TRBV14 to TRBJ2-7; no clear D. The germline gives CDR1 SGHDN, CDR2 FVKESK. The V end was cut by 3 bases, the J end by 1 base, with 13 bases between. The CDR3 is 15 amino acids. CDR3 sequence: CASSQNPVSSYEQYF. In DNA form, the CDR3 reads TGTGCCAGCAGCCAGAATCCAGTTTCTTCCTACGAGCAGTACTTC.

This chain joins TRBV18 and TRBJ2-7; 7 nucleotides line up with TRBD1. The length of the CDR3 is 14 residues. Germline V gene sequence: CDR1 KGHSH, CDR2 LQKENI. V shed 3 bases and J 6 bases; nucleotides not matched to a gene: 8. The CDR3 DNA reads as TGTGCCAGCTCACCTGACGGGACAGCGTCCGAGCAGTACTTC. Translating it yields CASSPDGTASEQYF.

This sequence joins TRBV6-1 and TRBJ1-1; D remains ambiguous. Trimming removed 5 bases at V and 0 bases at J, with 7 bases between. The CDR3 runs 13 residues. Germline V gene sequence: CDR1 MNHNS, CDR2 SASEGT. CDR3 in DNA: TGTGCCAGCAGTTCTCTCCTGAACACTGAAGCTTTCTTT. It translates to CASSSLLNTEAFF.

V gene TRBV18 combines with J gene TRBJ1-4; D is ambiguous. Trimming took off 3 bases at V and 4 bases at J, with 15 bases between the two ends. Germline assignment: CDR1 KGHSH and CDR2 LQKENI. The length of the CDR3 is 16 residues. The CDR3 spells CASSPTVGTFNEKLFF. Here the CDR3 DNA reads TGTGCCAGCTCACCTACAGTCGGAACCTTTAATGAAAAACTGTTTTTT.

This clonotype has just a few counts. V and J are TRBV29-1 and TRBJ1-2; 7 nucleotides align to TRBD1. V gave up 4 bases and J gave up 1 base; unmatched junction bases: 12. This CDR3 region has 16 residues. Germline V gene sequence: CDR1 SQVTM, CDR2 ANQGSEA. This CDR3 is CSVGRGQPNINYGYTF. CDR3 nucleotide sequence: TGCAGCGTTGGACGGGGACAGCCGAATATTAACTATGGCTACACCTTC. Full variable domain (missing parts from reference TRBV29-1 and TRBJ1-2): SAVISQKPSRDICQRGTSLTIQCQVDSQVTMMFWYRQQPGQSLTLIATANQGSEATYESGFVIDKFPISRPNLTFSTLTVSNMSPEDSSIYLCSVGRGQPNINYGYTFGSGTRLTVV.

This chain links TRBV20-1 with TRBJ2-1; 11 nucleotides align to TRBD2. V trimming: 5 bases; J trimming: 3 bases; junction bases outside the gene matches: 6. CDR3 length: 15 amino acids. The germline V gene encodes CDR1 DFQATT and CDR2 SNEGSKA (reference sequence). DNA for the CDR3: TGCAGTGCTCACCGCGGGACTAGCGGCTACAATGAGCAGTTCTTC. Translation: CSAHRGTSGYNEQFF.

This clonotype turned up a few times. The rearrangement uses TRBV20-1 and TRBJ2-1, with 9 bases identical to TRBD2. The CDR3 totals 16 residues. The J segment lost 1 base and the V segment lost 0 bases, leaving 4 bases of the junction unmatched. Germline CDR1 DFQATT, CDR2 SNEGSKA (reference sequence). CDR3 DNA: TGCAGTGCTAGAGATCATACTAGCGGGTCCTACAATGAGCAGTTCTTC. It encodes CSARDHTSGSYNEQFF.

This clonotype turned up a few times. Here the CDR3 DNA reads TGTGCCAGCAGAGAGAGAGAGGGGAATCAGCCCCAGCATTTT. It yields the protein CASREREGNQPQHF. The chain has TRBV2 and TRBJ1-5; D is perhaps TRBD1 (5 bases). Per the germline V gene, CDR1 is SNHLY and CDR2 is FYNNEI. This CDR3 spans 14 amino acids. V lost 6 bases to trimming and J lost 4 bases, with 13 bases between them. The entire variable domain, with the rest obtained from reference TRBV2 and TRBJ1-5, is as follows: EPEVTQTPSHQVTQMGQEVILRCVPISNHLYFYWYRQILGQKVEFLVSFYNNEISEKSEIFDDQFSVERPDGSNFTLKIRSTKLEDSAMYFCASREREGNQPQHFGDGTRLSIL.

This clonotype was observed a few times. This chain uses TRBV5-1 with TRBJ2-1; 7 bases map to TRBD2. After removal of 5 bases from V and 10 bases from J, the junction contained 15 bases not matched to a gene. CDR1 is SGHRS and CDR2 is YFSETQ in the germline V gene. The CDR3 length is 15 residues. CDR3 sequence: CASSPTSVGAREQFF. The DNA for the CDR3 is TGCGCCAGCAGTCCTACTAGCGTAGGAGCGAGGGAGCAGTTCTTC.

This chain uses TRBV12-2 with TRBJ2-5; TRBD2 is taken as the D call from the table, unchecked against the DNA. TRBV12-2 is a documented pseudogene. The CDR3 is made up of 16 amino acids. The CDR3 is CASRLATLAGEGTQYF. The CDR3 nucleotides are TGTGCAAGTCGCTTAGCCACACTAGCGGGAGAAGGGACCCAGTACTTC.

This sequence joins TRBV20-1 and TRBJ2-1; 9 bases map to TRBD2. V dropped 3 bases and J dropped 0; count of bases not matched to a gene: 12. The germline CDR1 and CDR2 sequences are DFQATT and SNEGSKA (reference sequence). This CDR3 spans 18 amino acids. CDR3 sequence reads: CSARGGLAGRSSYNEQFF. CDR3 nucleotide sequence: TGCAGTGCTAGGGGAGGTCTAGCGGGGAGAAGCTCCTACAATGAGCAGTTCTTC.